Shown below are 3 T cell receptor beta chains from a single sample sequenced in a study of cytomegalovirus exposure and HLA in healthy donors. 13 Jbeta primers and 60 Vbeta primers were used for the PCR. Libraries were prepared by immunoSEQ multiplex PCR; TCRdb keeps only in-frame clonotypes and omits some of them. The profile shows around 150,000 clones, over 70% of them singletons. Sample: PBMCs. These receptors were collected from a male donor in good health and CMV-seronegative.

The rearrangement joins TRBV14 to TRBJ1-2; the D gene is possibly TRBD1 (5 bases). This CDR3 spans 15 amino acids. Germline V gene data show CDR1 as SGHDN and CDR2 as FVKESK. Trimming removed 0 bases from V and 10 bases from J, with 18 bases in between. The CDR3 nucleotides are TGTGCCAGCAGCCAAGATACCCGCCCAGGGTCGTCCTACACCTTC. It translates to CASSQDTRPGSSYTF.

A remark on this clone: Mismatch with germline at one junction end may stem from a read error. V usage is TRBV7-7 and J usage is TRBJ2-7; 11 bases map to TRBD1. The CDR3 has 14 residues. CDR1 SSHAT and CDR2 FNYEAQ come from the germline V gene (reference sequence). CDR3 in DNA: TGTGCTAGCAGCTGGGGGACAGGGGGCTACGAGCAGTACTTC. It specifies CASSWGTGGYEQYF.

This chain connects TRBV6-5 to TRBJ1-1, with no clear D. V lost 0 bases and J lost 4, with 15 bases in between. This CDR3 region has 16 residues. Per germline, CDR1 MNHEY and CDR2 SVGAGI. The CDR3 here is CASSYSVPAEGTEAFF. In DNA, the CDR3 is TGTGCCAGCAGTTACTCGGTTCCAGCGGAGGGCACTGAAGCTTTCTTT.